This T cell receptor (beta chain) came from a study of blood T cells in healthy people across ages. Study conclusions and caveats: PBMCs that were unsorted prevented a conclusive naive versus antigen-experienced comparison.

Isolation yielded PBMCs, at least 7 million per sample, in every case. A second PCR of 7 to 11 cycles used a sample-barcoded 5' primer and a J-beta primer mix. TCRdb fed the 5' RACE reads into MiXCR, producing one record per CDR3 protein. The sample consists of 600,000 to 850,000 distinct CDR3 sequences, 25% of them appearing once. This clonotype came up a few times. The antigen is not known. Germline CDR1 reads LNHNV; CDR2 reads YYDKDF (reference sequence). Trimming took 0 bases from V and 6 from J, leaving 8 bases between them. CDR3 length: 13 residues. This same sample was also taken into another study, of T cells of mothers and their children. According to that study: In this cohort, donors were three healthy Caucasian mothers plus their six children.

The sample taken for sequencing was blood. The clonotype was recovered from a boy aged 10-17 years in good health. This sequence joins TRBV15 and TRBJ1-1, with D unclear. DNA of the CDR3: TGTGCCACCAGCAGAGAACAGTTCTCTGAAGCTTTCTTT. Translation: CATSREQFSEAFF.